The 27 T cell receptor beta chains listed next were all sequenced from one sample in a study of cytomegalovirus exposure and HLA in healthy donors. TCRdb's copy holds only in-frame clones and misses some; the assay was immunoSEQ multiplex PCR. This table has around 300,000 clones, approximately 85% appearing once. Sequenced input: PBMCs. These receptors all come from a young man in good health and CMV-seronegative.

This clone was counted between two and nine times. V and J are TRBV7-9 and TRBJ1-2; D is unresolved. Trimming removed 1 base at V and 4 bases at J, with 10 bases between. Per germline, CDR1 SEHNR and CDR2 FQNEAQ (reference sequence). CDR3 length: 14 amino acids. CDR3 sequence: CASSLGPGFYGYTF. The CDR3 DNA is TGTGCCAGCAGCTTAGGTCCCGGGTTCTATGGCTACACCTTC.

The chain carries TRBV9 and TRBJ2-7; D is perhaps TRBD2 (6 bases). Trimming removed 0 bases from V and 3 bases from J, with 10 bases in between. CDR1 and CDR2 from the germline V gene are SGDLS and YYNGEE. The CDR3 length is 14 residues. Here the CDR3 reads CASSVGRLGYEQYF. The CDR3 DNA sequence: TGTGCCAGCAGCGTAGGGAGACTAGGCTACGAGCAGTACTTC.

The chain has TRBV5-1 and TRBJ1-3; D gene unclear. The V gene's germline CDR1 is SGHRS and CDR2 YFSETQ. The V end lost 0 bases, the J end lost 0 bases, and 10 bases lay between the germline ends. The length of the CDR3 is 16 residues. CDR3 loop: CASSLEHLGSGNTIYF. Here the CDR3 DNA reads TGCGCCAGCAGCTTGGAGCATCTCGGCTCTGGAAACACCATATATTTT.

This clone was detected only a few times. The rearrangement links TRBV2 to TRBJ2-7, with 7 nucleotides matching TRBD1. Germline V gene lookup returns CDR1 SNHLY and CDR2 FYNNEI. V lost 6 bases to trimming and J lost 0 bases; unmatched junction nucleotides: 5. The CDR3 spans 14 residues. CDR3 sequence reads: CASRIRGHSYEQYF. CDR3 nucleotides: TGTGCCAGCAGGATTAGGGGGCACTCCTACGAGCAGTACTTC.

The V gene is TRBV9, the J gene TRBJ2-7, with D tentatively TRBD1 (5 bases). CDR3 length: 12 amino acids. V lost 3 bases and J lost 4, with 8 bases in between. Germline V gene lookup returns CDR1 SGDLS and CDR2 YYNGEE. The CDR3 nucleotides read TGTGCCAGCAGCGGCCCAGGGTACGAGCAGTACTTC. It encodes CASSGPGYEQYF.

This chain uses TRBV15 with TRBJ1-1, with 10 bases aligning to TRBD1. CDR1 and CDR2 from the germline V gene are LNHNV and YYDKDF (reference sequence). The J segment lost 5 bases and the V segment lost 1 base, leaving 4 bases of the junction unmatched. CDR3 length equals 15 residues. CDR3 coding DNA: TGTGCCACCAGCAGAGCTCGACAGGGGGCAACTGAAGCTTTCTTT. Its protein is CATSRARQGATEAFF.

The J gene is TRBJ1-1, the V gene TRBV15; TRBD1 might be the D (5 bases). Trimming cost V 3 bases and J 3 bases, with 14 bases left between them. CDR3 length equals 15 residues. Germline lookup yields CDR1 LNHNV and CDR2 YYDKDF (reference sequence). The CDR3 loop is CATSRGLGVDTEAFF. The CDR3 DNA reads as TGTGCCACCAGCAGGGGACTGGGGGTTGACACTGAAGCTTTCTTT.

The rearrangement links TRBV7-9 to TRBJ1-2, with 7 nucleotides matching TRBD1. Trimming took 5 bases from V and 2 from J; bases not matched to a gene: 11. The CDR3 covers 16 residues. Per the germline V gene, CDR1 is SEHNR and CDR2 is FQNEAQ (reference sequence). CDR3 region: CASSIILQGMNYGYTF. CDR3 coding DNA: TGTGCCAGCAGCATAATCCTACAGGGGATGAACTATGGCTACACCTTC.

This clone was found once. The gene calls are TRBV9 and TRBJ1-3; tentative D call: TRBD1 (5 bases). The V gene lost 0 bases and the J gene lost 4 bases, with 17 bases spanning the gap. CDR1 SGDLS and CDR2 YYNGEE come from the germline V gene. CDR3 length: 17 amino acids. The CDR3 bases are TGTGCCAGCAGCGTAGTTGCCCAGGGAGGTTCGGGAAACACCATATATTTT. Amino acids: CASSVVAQGGSGNTIYF. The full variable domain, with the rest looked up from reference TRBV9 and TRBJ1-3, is DSGVTQTPKHLITATGQRVTLRCSPRSGDLSVYWYQQSLDQGLQFLIQYYNGEERAKGNILERFSAQQFPDLHSELNLSSLELGDSALYFCASSVVAQGGSGNTIYFGEGSWLTVV.

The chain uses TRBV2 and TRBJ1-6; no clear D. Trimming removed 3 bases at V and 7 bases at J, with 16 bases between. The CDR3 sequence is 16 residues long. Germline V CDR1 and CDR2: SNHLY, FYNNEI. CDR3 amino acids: CASSDGLSSGNSPLHF. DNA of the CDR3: TGTGCCAGCAGTGATGGTCTAAGTTCGGGGAATTCACCCCTCCACTTT.

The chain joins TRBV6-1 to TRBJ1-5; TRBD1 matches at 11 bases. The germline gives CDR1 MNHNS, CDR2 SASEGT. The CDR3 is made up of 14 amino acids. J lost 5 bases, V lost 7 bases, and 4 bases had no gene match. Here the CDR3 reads CASIKDRGHQPQHF. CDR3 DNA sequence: TGTGCCAGCATCAAGGACAGGGGGCATCAGCCCCAGCATTTT.

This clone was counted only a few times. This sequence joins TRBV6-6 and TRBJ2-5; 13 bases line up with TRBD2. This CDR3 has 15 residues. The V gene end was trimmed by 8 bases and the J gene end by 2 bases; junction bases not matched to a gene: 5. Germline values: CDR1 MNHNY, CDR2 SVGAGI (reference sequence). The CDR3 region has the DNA TGTGCCAGCGGGGAGACTAGCGGGGGGCAAGAGACCCAGTACTTC. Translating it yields CASGETSGGQETQYF.

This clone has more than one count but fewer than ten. In nucleotides, the CDR3 is TGTGCCAGCCCCGGGCGGGGGGGCAACACAGATACGCAGTATTTT. It is translated as CASPGRGGNTDTQYF. This chain links TRBV2 with TRBJ2-3, with 9 bases identical to TRBD2. CDR1 and CDR2 from the germline V gene are SNHLY and FYNNEI. This CDR3 is 15 amino acids long. V was pared by 8 bases and J by 2 bases, with 8 bases of the junction left unmatched.

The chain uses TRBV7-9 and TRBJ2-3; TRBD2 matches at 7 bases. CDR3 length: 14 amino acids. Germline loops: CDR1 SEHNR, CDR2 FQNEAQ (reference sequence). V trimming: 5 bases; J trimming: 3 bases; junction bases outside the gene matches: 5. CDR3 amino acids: CASSPRLATDTQYF. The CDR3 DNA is TGTGCCAGCAGCCCCCGACTAGCAACAGATACGCAGTATTTT.

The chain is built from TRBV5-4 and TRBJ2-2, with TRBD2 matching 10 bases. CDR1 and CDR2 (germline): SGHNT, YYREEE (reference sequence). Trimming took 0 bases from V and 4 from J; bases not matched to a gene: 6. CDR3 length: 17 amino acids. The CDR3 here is CASSLEGLAGVTGELFF. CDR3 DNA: TGTGCCAGCAGCTTGGAGGGGCTAGCGGGGGTCACCGGGGAGCTGTTTTTT.

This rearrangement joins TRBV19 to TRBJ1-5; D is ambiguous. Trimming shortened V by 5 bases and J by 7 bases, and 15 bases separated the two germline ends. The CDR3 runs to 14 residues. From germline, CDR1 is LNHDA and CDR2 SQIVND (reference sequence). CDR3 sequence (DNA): TGTGCCAGTAGTTACCCCGTAGACTACCAGCCCCAGCATTTT. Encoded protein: CASSYPVDYQPQHF.

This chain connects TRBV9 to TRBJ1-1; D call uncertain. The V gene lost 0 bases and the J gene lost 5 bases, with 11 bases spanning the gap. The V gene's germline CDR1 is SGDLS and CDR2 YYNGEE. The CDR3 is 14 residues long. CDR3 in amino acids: CASSVATRETEAFF. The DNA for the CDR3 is TGTGCCAGCAGCGTAGCTACGAGGGAAACTGAAGCTTTCTTT.

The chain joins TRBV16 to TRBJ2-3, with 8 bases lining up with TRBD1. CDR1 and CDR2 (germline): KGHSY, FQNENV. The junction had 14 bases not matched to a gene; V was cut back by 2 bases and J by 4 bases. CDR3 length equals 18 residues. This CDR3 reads CASSQGTGDPGAADTQYF. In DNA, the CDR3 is TGTGCCAGCAGCCAAGGGACAGGTGATCCCGGGGCCGCAGATACGCAGTATTTT. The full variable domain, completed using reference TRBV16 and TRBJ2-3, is GEEVAQTPKHLVRGEGQKAKLYCAPIKGHSYVFWYQQVLKNEFKFLISFQNENVFDETGMPKERFSAKCLPNSPCSLEIQATKLEDSAVYFCASSQGTGDPGAADTQYFGPGTRLTVL.

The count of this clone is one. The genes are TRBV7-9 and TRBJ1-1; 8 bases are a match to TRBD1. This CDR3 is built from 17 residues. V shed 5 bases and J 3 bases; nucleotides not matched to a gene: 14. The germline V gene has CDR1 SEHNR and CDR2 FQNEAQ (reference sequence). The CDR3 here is CASSPGQGQTLYTEAFF. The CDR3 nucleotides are TGTGCCAGCAGCCCAGGACAGGGACAAACACTATACACTGAAGCTTTCTTT.

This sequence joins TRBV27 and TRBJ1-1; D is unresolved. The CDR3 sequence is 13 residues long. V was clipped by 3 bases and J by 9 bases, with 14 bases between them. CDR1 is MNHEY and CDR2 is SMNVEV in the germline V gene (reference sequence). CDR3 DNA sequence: TGTGCCAGCAGTTTTAAGGCAGGCAGGAAAGCTTTCTTT. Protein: CASSFKAGRKAFF.

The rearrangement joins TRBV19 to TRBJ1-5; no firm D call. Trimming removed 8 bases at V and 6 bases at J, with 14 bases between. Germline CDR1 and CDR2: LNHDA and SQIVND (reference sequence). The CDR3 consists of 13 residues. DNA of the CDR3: TGTGCCAGTCAAGCCGGGGTAATTCAGCCCCAGCATTTT. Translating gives CASQAGVIQPQHF.

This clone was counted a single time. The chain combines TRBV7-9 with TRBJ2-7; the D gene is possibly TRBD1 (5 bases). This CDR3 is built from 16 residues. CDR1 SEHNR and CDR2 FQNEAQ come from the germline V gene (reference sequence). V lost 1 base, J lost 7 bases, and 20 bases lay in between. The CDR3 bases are TGTGCCAGCAGCTTAGTGGGGTGGACATTCGAATTTGAGCAGTACTTC. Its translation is CASSLVGWTFEFEQYF.

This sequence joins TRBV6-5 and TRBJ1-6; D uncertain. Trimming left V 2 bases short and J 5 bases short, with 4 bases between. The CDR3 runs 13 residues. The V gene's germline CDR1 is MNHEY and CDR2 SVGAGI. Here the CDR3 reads CASSYLDNSPLHF. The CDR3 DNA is TGTGCCAGCAGTTACCTTGATAATTCACCCCTCCACTTT.

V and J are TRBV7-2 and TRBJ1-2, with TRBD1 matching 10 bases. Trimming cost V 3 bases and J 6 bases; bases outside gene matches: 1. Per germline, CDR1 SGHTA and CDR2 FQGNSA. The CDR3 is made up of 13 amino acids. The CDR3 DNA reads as TGTGCCAGCAGCTTTGGGACAGGGGATGGCTACACCTTC. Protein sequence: CASSFGTGDGYTF.

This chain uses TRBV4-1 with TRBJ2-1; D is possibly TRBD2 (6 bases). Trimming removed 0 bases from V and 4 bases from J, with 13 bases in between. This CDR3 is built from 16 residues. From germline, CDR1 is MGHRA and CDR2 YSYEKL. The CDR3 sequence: CASSQDEVAVYNEQFF. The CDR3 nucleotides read TGCGCCAGCAGCCAAGATGAGGTAGCGGTATACAATGAGCAGTTCTTC.

This CDR3 reads CASSVDPLGVDYGYTF. CDR3 nucleotides: TGTGCCAGCAGCGTAGATCCTTTAGGAGTTGACTATGGCTACACCTTC. The chain links TRBV9 to TRBJ1-2; unclear D gene. The CDR3 extends over 16 amino acids. V gave up 0 bases and J gave up 3 bases, with 15 bases separating them. CDR1 SGDLS and CDR2 YYNGEE come from the germline V gene.

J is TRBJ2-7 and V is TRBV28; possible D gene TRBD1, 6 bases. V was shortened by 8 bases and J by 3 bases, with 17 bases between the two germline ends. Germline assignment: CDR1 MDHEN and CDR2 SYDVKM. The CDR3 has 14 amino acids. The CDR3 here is CASGSQGTVYEQYF. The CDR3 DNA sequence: TGTGCCAGCGGGAGTCAGGGGACCGTCTACGAGCAGTACTTC.